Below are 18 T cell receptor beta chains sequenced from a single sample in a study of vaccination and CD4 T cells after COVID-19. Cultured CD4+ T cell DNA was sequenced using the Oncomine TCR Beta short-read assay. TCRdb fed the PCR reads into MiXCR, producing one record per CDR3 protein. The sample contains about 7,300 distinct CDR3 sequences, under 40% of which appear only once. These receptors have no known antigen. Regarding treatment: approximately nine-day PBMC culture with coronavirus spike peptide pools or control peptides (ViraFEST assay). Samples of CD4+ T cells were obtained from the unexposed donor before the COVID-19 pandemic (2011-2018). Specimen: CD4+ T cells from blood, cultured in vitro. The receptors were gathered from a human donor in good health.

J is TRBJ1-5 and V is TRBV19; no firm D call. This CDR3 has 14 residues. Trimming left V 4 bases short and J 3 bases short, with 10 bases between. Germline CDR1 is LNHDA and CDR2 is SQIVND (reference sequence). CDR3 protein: CASSSRTVNQPQHF. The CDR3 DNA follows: TGTGCCAGTAGTAGTCGAACAGTCAATCAGCCCCAGCATTTT.

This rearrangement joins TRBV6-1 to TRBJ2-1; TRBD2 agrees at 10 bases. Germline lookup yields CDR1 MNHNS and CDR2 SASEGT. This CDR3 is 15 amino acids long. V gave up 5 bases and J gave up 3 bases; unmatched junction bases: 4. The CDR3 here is CASSIRTSGYNEQFF. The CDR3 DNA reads TGTGCCAGCAGTATAAGGACTAGCGGCTACAATGAGCAGTTCTTC.

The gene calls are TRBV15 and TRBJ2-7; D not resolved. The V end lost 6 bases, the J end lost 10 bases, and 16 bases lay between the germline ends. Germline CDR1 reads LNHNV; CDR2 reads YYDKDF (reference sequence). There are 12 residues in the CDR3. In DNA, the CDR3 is TGTGCCACCAGTCGAGACATTGGAACCCAGTACTTC. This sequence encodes CATSRDIGTQYF.

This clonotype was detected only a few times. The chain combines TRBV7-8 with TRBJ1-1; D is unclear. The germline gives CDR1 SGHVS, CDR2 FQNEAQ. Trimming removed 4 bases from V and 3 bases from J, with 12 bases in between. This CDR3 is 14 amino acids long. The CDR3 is CASSSATWDTEAFF. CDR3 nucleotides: TGTGCCAGCAGCTCCGCGACCTGGGACACTGAAGCTTTCTTT. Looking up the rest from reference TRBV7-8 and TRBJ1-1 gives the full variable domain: GAGVSQSPRYKVAKRGQDVALRCDPISGHVSLFWYQQALGQGPEFLTYFQNEAQLDKSGLPSDRFFAERPEGSVSTLKIQRTQQEDSAVYLCASSSATWDTEAFFGQGTRLTVV.

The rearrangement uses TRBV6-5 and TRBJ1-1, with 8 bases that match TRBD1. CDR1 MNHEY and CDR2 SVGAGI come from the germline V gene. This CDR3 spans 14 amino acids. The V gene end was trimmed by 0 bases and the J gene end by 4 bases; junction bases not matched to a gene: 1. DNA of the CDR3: TGTGCCAGCAGTTACTCAACAGGGGGCACTGAAGCTTTCTTT. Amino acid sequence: CASSYSTGGTEAFF.

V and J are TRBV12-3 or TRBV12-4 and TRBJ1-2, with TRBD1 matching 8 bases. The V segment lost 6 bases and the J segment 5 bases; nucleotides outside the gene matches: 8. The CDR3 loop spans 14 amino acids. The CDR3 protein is CASSEGQGLYGYTF. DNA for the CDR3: TGTGCCAGCAGCGAAGGACAGGGTTTATATGGCTACACCTTC.

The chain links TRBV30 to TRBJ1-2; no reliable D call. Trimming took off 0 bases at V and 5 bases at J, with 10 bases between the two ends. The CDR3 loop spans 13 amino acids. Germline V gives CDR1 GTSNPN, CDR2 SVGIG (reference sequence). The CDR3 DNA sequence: TGTGCCTGGAGTGTACAAGGTGGTTATGGCTACACCTTC. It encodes CAWSVQGGYGYTF.

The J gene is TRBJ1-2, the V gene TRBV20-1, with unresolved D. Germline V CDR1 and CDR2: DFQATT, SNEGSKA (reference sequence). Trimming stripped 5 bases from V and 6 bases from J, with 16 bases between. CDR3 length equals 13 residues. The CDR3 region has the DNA TGCAGTGCTCCTAAAACTTCGTCGGATGGCTACACCTTC. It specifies CSAPKTSSDGYTF.

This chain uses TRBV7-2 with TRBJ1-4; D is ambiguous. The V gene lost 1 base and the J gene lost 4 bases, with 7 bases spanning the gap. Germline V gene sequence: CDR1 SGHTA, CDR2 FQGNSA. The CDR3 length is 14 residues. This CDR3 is CASSLGPFNEKLFF. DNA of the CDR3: TGTGCCAGCAGCTTAGGGCCTTTTAATGAAAAACTGTTTTTT.

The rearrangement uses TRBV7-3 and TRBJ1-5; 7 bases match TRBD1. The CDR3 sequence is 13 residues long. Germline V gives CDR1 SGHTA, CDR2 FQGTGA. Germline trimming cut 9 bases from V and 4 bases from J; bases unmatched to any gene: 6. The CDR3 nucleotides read TGTGCCAGTTCGCAGGGGGTAAATCAGCCCCAGCATTTT. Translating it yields CASSQGVNQPQHF.

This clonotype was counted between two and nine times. CDR3 protein: CSAIHGYTF. DNA for the CDR3: TGCAGTGCAATTCATGGCTACACCTTC. The chain is built from TRBV20-1 and TRBJ1-2; D unresolved. V was shortened by 6 bases and J by 6 bases, with 5 bases between the two germline ends. The CDR3 loop spans 9 amino acids. CDR1 and CDR2 (germline): DFQATT, SNEGSKA (reference sequence).

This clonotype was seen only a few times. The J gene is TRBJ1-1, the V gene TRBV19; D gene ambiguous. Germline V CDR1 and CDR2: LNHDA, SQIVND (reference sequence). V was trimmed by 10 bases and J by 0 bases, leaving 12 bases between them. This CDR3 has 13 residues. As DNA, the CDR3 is TGTGCCACCACCAGGCAGCTGAACACTGAAGCTTTCTTT. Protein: CATTRQLNTEAFF.

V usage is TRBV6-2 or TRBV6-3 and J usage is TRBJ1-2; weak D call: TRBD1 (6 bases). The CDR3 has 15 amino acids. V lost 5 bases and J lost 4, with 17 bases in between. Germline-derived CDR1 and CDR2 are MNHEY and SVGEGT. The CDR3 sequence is CASSPFQQGVYGYTF. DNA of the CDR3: TGTGCCAGCAGTCCCTTCCAACAGGGAGTCTATGGCTACACCTTC.

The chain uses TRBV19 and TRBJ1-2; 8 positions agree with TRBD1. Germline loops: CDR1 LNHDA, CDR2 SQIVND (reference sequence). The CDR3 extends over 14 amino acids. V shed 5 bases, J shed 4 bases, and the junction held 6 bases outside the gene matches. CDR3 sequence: CASSSTGEGYGYTF. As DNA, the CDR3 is TGTGCCAGTAGTTCGACAGGGGAGGGCTATGGCTACACCTTC.

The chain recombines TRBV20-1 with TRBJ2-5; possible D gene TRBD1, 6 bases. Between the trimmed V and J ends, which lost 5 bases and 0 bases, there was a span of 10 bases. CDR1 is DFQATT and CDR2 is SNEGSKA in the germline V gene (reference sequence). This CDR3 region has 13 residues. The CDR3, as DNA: TGCAGTGCTTGTGGACAGAACCAAGAGACCCAGTACTTC. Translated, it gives CSACGQNQETQYF.

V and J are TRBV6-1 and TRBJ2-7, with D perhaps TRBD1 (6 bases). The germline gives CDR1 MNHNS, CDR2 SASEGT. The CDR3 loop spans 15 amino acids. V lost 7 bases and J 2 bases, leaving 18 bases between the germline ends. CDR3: CASKSTGTRAYEQYF. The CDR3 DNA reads TGTGCCAGCAAATCTACCGGGACACGGGCCTACGAGCAGTACTTC.

CDR3 sequence (DNA): TGCAGTGCTAGAGAGTCCGAGATCTACTATGGCTACACCTTC. This encodes CSARESEIYYGYTF. This rearrangement joins TRBV20-1 to TRBJ1-2; unclear D gene. The V gene's germline CDR1 is DFQATT and CDR2 SNEGSKA (reference sequence). The CDR3 extends over 14 amino acids. V lost 0 bases, J lost 3 bases, and 11 bases lay in between.

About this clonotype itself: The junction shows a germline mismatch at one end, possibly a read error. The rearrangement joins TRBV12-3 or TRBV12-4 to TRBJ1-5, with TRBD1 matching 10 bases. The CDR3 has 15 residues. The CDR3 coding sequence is TGTGCCAGCAGCTTAGAGGGACAGGGGAATCAGCCCCAGCATTTT. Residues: CASSLEGQGNQPQHF.